This note documents a single T cell receptor beta chain sequence. The antigen this receptor binds is unknown. No qualities accompany the bases; no much larger clone lies one base away. Sample time point, as interpreted from the label and publication: baseline before first vaccination. The vaccinee samples were drawn from two UK trials, COV001 and COV002, one of which was a single-blind randomized controlled phase 2/3 trial testing AZD1222 (ChAdOx1 nCoV-19) in healthy adults. For TCRbeta chain sequencing, PBMC samples from trial participants were taken at day 0 and at day 28 after the second dose. These data come from a study of T cell responses to AZD1222 COVID-19 vaccine (dated by TCRdb to 2020 to 2023). Broadly, across the study: AZD1222 recipients with second doses at about 4 weeks or about 12 weeks were pooled, because spike-specific TCR depth and breadth did not differ between schedules. TCR sequencing was performed for 230 to 250 trial participants, of whom around 200 were given two doses of AZD1222 and about 25 were given two doses of MenACWY control vaccine. Trial participants were enrolled into age subgroups of 18-55, 56-69 and 70-plus years, which contained about 160, 30 and 59 TCR-sequenced participants, respectively. What the work shows at the level of the full study, not this receptor alone: Conclusions about previously exposed vaccinees are limited because only five to seven AZD1222 recipients were SARS-CoV-2 seropositive at baseline. Because no day 14 peak-response samples were available, the repertoires could be characterized only after the peak T cell response. After two AZD1222 doses, spike-specific TCR breadth and depth were significantly higher than at day 0 and than in MenACWY recipients. The 56-69-year group was small, and its depth increase did not reach significance, likely because of low power. Nearly half of unique spike-specific TCRs reportedly recognized epitopes outside regions mutated in the B.1.351 and B.1.1.7 variants. Participants were mostly white British, with more females than males. The authors suggested clonal diversity may have been underestimated. Vaccine-associated CD4 TCRs spanned the whole spike protein, with dominant responses in regions 160-218 and 743-854.

The CDR3 regions of human TCRbeta chains were subjected to immunosequencing. Regarding the original processing steps: Repertoire TCRs were matched against a reference library of SARS-CoV-2-specific TCRs generated with the MIRA antigen-specificity platform. Breadth was defined as the fraction of unique TCRs that were SARS-CoV-2-associated, and depth was defined as the fraction of total T cells that were SARS-CoV-2-associated. Using the MIRA data, every spike-specific TCR was mapped to the spike region that the TCR reacted to and assigned to either a CD4 or a CD8 class. Log10-transformed breadth and depth values were compared by one-way ANOVA with Sidak's multiple comparisons tests. Imported from immuneACCESS, the table was reduced by TCRdb to in-frame sequences with V and J called. These copies leave out some clones; in studies compared against another copy, an unresolved V gene accounts for under half, and the cause of the remainder is not known. For V, J and clone size, that table is used; D and trimming come from the DNA. Within this sample are some 120,000 clones, with 93% of them counted one time only. 0.91% of the sample is taken by the ten largest.

For CDR1 and CDR2, the germline V gene lists ENHRY and SYGVKD. Trimming leaves V shorter by 6 bases and J shorter by 7 bases, with the junction holding 8 bases beyond the gene matches. The CDR3 covers 14 residues, taking in both the cysteine and the phenylalanine. Only the CDR3 DNA stays, 42 bases, in frame from base 1. Recombination linked TRBV10-3 to TRBJ2-4, and TRBD1 aligns with 8 junction nucleotides. This TCR came from an adult in good health. This specimen was peripheral blood, taken on day 0 of AZD1222 vaccination. The encoded CDR3 is CAIREGPGGNIQYF. In nucleotides, the sequence is TGTGCCATCAGGGAGGGCCCAGGGGGCAACATTCAGTACTTC.